One sample yielded the 25 T cell receptor beta chains listed below, sequenced in a study of T cell responses to AZD1222 COVID-19 vaccine. Libraries were prepared by immunoSEQ multiplex PCR; TCRdb keeps only in-frame clonotypes and omits some of them. The sample lists approximately 150,000 clones; 80% to 95% were seen once. The input for sequencing was peripheral blood, taken on day 0 of AZD1222 vaccination. The origin of the receptors is an adult in good health.

The chain recombines TRBV11-1 with TRBJ1-1, with a tentative D call TRBD1 (6 bases). Trimming left V 3 bases short and J 3 bases short, with 14 bases between. The CDR3 loop spans 15 amino acids. Germline V gives CDR1 SGHAT, CDR2 FQDESV (reference sequence). The CDR3 nucleotides are TGTGCCAGCAGCTTGCCCTCGGGGGGCTACACTGAAGCTTTCTTT. It yields the protein CASSLPSGGYTEAFF.

The rearrangement links TRBV7-6 to TRBJ2-7; 7 bases align to TRBD2. In germline, CDR1 is SGHVS, CDR2 FNYEAQ. The CDR3 extends over 18 amino acids. Trimming at V came to 1 base and at J to 3 bases, leaving 15 bases not matched to a gene. The CDR3 DNA is TGTGCCAGCAGCTTAGACCAATCCGGGGGGTTCACCTACTACGAGCAGTACTTC. Protein: CASSLDQSGGFTYYEQYF. The full variable domain, rest sourced from reference TRBV7-6 and TRBJ2-7, is GAGVSQSPRYKVTKRGQDVALRCDPISGHVSLYWYRQALGQGPEFLTYFNYEAQQDKSGLPNDRFSAERPEGSISTLTIQRTEQRDSAMYRCASSLDQSGGFTYYEQYFGPGTRLTVT.

The table lists this clone with a count of one. This sequence joins TRBV9 and TRBJ1-2; D might be TRBD1 (5 bases). The germline V and J ends were trimmed by 0 bases and 2 bases, with 14 bases remaining between them. Germline values: CDR1 SGDLS, CDR2 YYNGEE. This CDR3 contains 16 residues. CDR3 region: CASSVAAGAGNYGYTF. The CDR3 bases are TGTGCCAGCAGCGTAGCTGCCGGGGCTGGGAACTATGGCTACACCTTC.

This clone was seen more than once but under ten times. The genes are TRBV29-1 and TRBJ2-7; weak D call: TRBD1 (8 bases). Per germline, CDR1 SQVTM and CDR2 ANQGSEA. Trimming took 4 bases from V and 3 from J, leaving 16 bases between them. CDR3 size: 14 residues. The CDR3 bases are TGCAGCGTTGGGAGGACAGGGAGGGACTACGAGCAGTACTTC. It translates to CSVGRTGRDYEQYF.

The J gene is TRBJ2-7, the V gene TRBV29-1; the D is unclear. CDR3 length: 12 residues. V was cut by 4 bases and J by 4 bases, with 11 bases left in between. Germline CDR1 reads SQVTM; CDR2 reads ANQGSEA. The DNA for the CDR3 is TGCAGCGTTGTGGTCGTGGCATACGAGCAGTACTTC. It specifies CSVVVVAYEQYF.

This chain uses TRBV28 with TRBJ1-4; D perhaps matches TRBD1 (6 bases). Germline-derived CDR1 and CDR2 are MDHEN and SYDVKM. The CDR3 covers 14 residues. The germline V and J ends were trimmed by 5 bases and 4 bases, with 11 bases remaining between them. CDR3 protein: CASSGGQGNEKLFF. CDR3 nucleotide sequence: TGTGCCAGCAGTGGGGGGCAGGGTAATGAAAAACTGTTTTTT.

This clone has just one count. J is TRBJ1-1 and V is TRBV5-4; D remains unclear. With 3 bases removed from V and 4 bases from J, the gap between germline ends came to 16 bases. Per the germline V gene, CDR1 is SGHNT and CDR2 is YYREEE (reference sequence). This CDR3 has 15 amino acids. In DNA, the CDR3 is TGTGCCAGCAGCTCCGTTCCTCTCTTAGGCACTGAAGCTTTCTTT. This encodes CASSSVPLLGTEAFF.

In its sample, this clone was seen once. J is TRBJ1-4 and V is TRBV24-1, with D perhaps matching TRBD1 (5 bases). The CDR3 has 15 residues. Trimming took 3 bases from V and 6 from J, leaving 13 bases between them. Germline assignment: CDR1 KGHDR and CDR2 SFDVKD. This chain's CDR3 is CATSDRRGVDEKLFF. DNA for the CDR3: TGTGCCACCAGTGATAGGAGAGGGGTGGATGAAAAACTGTTTTTT.

This clone came up once. The rearrangement uses TRBV19 and TRBJ2-1; D remains ambiguous. CDR3 length: 15 residues. Trimming stripped 1 base from V and 6 bases from J, with 13 bases between. The germline V gene encodes CDR1 LNHDA and CDR2 SQIVND (reference sequence). The CDR3 region has the DNA TGTGCCAGTAGTATAGGGCCTTCCCGGGTCAATGAGCAGTTCTTC. This encodes CASSIGPSRVNEQFF.

This clone was counted a single time. Written as DNA, the CDR3 is TGCGCCAGCAGAGAACTAGCGGGAGTTAATGAGCAGTTCTTC. It yields the protein CASRELAGVNEQFF. The chain combines TRBV4-1 with TRBJ2-1; 11 nucleotides match TRBD2. This CDR3 is built from 14 residues. CDR1 and CDR2 (germline): MGHRA, YSYEKL. V was pared by 6 bases and J by 7 bases, with 5 bases of the junction left unmatched.

V gene TRBV24-1 combines with J gene TRBJ2-2; 7 bases agree with TRBD1. Germline CDR1 is KGHDR and CDR2 is SFDVKD. The CDR3 is 13 amino acids. The junction had 7 bases not matched to a gene; V was cut back by 10 bases and J by 6 bases. CDR3 bases: TGTGCCACGACAGGGAGTGTATCCGGGGAGCTGTTTTTT. Residues: CATTGSVSGELFF.

The gene calls are TRBV20-1 and TRBJ1-1; no definite D call. Deletions cut 0 bases from V and 8 bases from J, with 7 bases between. The CDR3 is 11 amino acids. The germline CDR1 and CDR2 sequences are DFQATT and SNEGSKA (reference sequence). The CDR3 region has the DNA TGCAGTGCTAGAGATATGCCGGAAGCTTTCTTT. This codes for CSARDMPEAFF.

V and J are TRBV5-4 and TRBJ1-1; the D gene is possibly TRBD1 (5 bases). There are 14 residues in the CDR3. Between the trimmed V and J ends, which lost 1 base and 1 base, there was a span of 8 bases. CDR1 SGHNT and CDR2 YYREEE come from the germline V gene (reference sequence). CDR3 amino acids: CASSLSRANTEAFF. The CDR3 DNA follows: TGTGCCAGCAGCTTGAGCAGGGCGAACACTGAAGCTTTCTTT.

This chain joins TRBV12-3 or TRBV12-4 and TRBJ1-2; D is undetermined. Trimming left V 1 base short and J 7 bases short, with 7 bases between. There are 12 residues in the CDR3. Written as DNA, the CDR3 is TGTGCCAGCAGTTTAGGGCAGACTGGCTACACCTTC. This gives the protein CASSLGQTGYTF.

V usage is TRBV6-6 and J usage is TRBJ1-2, with 10 bases lining up with TRBD1. V lost 4 bases to trimming and J lost 8 bases; unmatched junction nucleotides: 13. Germline loops: CDR1 MNHNY, CDR2 SVGAGI (reference sequence). The CDR3 totals 16 residues. CDR3: CASSSTRAGTGEGYTF. CDR3 in DNA: TGTGCCAGCAGTTCGACCCGTGCCGGGACAGGGGAGGGCTACACCTTC.

This sequence joins TRBV24-1 and TRBJ2-3; 10 bases align to TRBD1. The CDR3 contains 14 residues. Germline CDR1 and CDR2: KGHDR and SFDVKD. V gave up 8 bases and J gave up 5 bases; unmatched junction bases: 6. The CDR3 sequence is CATNDRGLGDTQYF. The CDR3 coding sequence is TGTGCCACCAACGACAGGGGGCTTGGAGATACGCAGTATTTT.

The chain has TRBV5-1 and TRBJ2-2; D is possibly TRBD2 (5 bases). Germline V lookup: CDR1 SGHRS, CDR2 YFSETQ. This CDR3 region has 14 residues. Trimming pared 0 bases from V and 4 bases from J, leaving 7 bases between. CDR3 DNA sequence: TGCGCCAGCAGCTTGGCCGCGGGCACCGGGGAGCTGTTTTTT. This gives the protein CASSLAAGTGELFF.

V gene TRBV2 combines with J gene TRBJ2-6; 11 nucleotides match TRBD1. V dropped 7 bases and J dropped 1; count of bases not matched to a gene: 9. The CDR3 spans 18 residues. CDR1 is SNHLY, CDR2 FYNNEI, per germline. The chain's CDR3 is CASTPQGQGVSGANVLTF. In nucleotides, the CDR3 is TGTGCCAGCACCCCACAGGGACAGGGGGTGTCTGGGGCCAACGTCCTGACTTTC.

The V gene is TRBV5-4, the J gene TRBJ2-7; TRBD1 or TRBD2 may be the D gene (5 bases each). This CDR3 comprises 12 residues. The germline gives CDR1 SGHNT, CDR2 YYREEE (reference sequence). Trimming took off 10 bases at V and 5 bases at J, with 16 bases between the two ends. CDR3 sequence reads: CADVAGRNEQYF. The DNA for the CDR3 is TGTGCCGACGTGGCAGGGAGAAACGAGCAGTACTTC.

This clone was seen a single time. J is TRBJ2-1 and V is TRBV4-1; 9 positions match TRBD1. This CDR3 comprises 16 residues. Looked up from germline, CDR1 is MGHRA and CDR2 is YSYEKL. V shed 8 bases, J shed 0 bases, and the junction held 8 bases outside the gene matches. The CDR3 bases are TGCGCCAGCGACTGGACAGGGGTCGGCTCCTACAATGAGCAGTTCTTC. Translation gives CASDWTGVGSYNEQFF.

CDR3 residues: CASNWRHVATNEKLFF. The CDR3 nucleotides read TGTGCCAGCAATTGGAGACACGTTGCAACTAATGAAAAACTGTTTTTT. This chain links TRBV2 with TRBJ1-4; D remains ambiguous. Germline lookup yields CDR1 SNHLY and CDR2 FYNNEI. V was trimmed by 7 bases and J by 0 bases, leaving 15 bases between them. The CDR3 is 16 amino acids.

The rearrangement uses TRBV10-3 and TRBJ1-3, with D possibly TRBD1 on 5 matching bases. The V gene's germline CDR1 is ENHRY and CDR2 SYGVKD. The CDR3 totals 15 residues. V gave up 3 bases and J gave up 5 bases, with 14 bases separating them. The CDR3 coding sequence is TGTGCCATCAGTGAAGGGCAGGGAGGAAGAAACACCATATATTTT. Its translation is CAISEGQGGRNTIYF.

The chain has TRBV24-1 and TRBJ1-5; TRBD1 might be the D (6 bases). Trimming took 9 bases from V and 0 from J, leaving 11 bases between them. Germline V gene lookup returns CDR1 KGHDR and CDR2 SFDVKD. The CDR3 runs 14 residues. The CDR3 region is CATCDRNSNQPQHF. The CDR3 nucleotides read TGTGCCACCTGCGACAGGAATAGCAATCAGCCCCAGCATTTT.

The chain couples TRBV29-1 to TRBJ2-2; 7 nucleotides align to TRBD2. The CDR3 is 15 residues long. The ends lost 6 bases at V and 4 bases at J; junction bases unmatched: 11. Per germline, CDR1 SQVTM and CDR2 ANQGSEA. The CDR3: CSVQSGGRATGELFF. DNA for the CDR3: TGCAGCGTCCAAAGCGGAGGGAGGGCCACCGGGGAGCTGTTTTTT.

The V and J genes are TRBV7-8 and TRBJ2-7; D is undetermined. The CDR3 contains 13 residues. CDR1 and CDR2 (germline): SGHVS, FQNEAQ. Trimming shortened V by 1 base and J by 2 bases, and 6 bases separated the two germline ends. The CDR3 region is CASSLDRTYEQYF. The CDR3, as DNA: TGTGCCAGCAGCTTAGACAGAACCTACGAGCAGTACTTC.